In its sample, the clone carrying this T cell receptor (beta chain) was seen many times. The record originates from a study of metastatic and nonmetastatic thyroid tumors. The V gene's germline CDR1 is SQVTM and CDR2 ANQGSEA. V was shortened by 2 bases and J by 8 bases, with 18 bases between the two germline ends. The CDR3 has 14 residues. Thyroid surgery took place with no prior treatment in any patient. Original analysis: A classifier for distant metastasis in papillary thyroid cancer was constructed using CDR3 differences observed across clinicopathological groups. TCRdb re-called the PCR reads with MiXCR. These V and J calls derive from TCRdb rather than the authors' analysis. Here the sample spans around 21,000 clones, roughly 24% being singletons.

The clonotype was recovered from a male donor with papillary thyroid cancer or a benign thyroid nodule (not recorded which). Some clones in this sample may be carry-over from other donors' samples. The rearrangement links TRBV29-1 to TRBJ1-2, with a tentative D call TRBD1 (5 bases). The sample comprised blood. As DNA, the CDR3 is TGCAGCGTTGAACCCCGGGACGGGCATGAGGGCTACACCTTC. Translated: CSVEPRDGHEGYTF.